These T cell receptor beta chains were read from a single sample in a study of identical twins. TCRdb re-analysed the 5' RACE reads in MiXCR, keeping a single row per CDR3 protein. Altogether 1.5 million or so distinct CDR3 sequences are present, around 29% being singletons, with the ten largest covering about 0.3%. Sequenced: cord blood. These receptors were collected from a newborn girl in good health. CDR3s include the opening cysteine and the closing phenylalanine or tryptophan. Each record gives: V gene, clone size, J gene, CDR3 protein. Expanded clones are given a class, and other clones once, few, many or no size at all.

TRBV28,many,TRBJ2-5,CASTANLQETQYF
TRBV19,.,TRBJ2-2,CASKETNSNTGELFF
TRBV12-3/TRBV12-4,few,TRBJ2-7,CASSQGQDHEQYF
TRBV5-5,.,TRBJ2-7,CASSFHREDYEQYF
TRBV7-2,.,.,CASSAAQGAGYEQYF
TRBV2,.,TRBJ2-1,CASSEGPGQYSYNEQFF
TRBV28,few,TRBJ2-7,CASSFAGVGEQYF
TRBV6-1,.,TRBJ1-6,CASSEPPGNNSPLHF
TRBV7-2,few,TRBJ1-5,CASSLGDRGGQPQHF
TRBV27,.,TRBJ2-1,CASRGASHNEQFF
TRBV24-1,many,.,CATSDLNGHWGTQYF
TRBV20-1,few,TRBJ2-3,CSAKLGGGDTQYF
TRBV30,.,TRBJ1-2,CAWSVETGPRGYTF
TRBV9,few,TRBJ2-1,CASSRNRGNEQFF
TRBV9,.,TRBJ1-1,CASSPRVGLTEAFF
TRBV29-1,few,TRBJ2-2,CSGAGTARAGELFF
TRBV6-1,.,TRBJ2-1,CASTASGILYNEQFF
TRBV29-1,.,TRBJ1-5,CSVDGGKVNQPLHF
TRBV6-5,few,TRBJ2-7,CASGRDSWAYEQYF
TRBV7-8,few,TRBJ1-6,CASGSLYNSPLHF
TRBV2,.,TRBJ1-5,CASRTLYQPQHF
TRBV7-2,few,TRBJ1-1,CASSLDRREGAFF
TRBV12-3/TRBV12-4,.,TRBJ2-3,CASSFRRQGWTDTQYF
TRBV6-2/TRBV6-3,once,.,CASSLRRYSHEQYF
TRBV6-5,.,TRBJ1-5,CASSPSRYSNQPQHF
TRBV5-1,few,TRBJ2-3,CASHSGVGGTDTQYF
TRBV20-1,few,TRBJ1-5,CSARGSGTGLYSNQPQHF
TRBV2,few,TRBJ2-5,CASSDFKNRGLRGTQYF
TRBV4-2,many,.,CASRRQGANEQYF
TRBV20-1,few,TRBJ1-5,CSARDNRGSYSNQPQHF
TRBV27,many,TRBJ1-2,CASSLGPLYGYTF
TRBV6-5,few,TRBJ2-1,CASIGRGNEQFF
TRBV10-3,many,TRBJ1-2,CAISEWTGVRIYGYTF
TRBV5-1,few,TRBJ2-5,CASSLESGEETQYF
TRBV6-5,.,TRBJ2-3,CASKGGYSPRTDTQYF
TRBV7-9,.,TRBJ2-1,CASSLFVVVGGYNEQFF
TRBV5-1,.,TRBJ2-2,CATSSRVDTGELFF
TRBV9,.,TRBJ2-1,CASSVGGLAVLLEQFF
TRBV2,.,TRBJ2-5,CASSEKLVRETQYF
TRBV6-5,.,TRBJ2-7,CASSPWGVSSYEQYF
TRBV20-1,.,TRBJ1-5,CSARDLGRRSNQPQHF
TRBV7-2,.,TRBJ2-1,CASSLATISYNEQFF
TRBV29-1,many,TRBJ1-2,CSVGQGNGYTF
TRBV27,.,TRBJ2-7,CASRTRGDGSYEQYF
TRBV13,.,TRBJ1-5,CASSQGVAGQPQHF
TRBV4-2,few,TRBJ1-1,CASSQTNTEAFF
TRBV25-1,.,TRBJ1-1,CASSAHQGRGTEAFF
TRBV20-1,few,TRBJ2-5,CSAYGQETQYF
TRBV3-1,.,TRBJ2-1,CASSQDRAGVTRNEQFF
TRBV7-2,.,TRBJ2-6,CASSLGMGRPGANVLTF
TRBV10-3,few,TRBJ2-2,CAISGDWVDGELFF
TRBV20-1,few,TRBJ2-2,CSASNGGLDTGELFF
TRBV5-1,.,TRBJ1-3,CASSLAGQGGNTIYF